These 26 T cell receptor beta chains were all obtained from the same sample, sequenced in a study of cytomegalovirus exposure and HLA in healthy donors (dated by TCRdb to 2017 to 2019). Library method: the immunoSEQ multiplex PCR assay. The clones in this table, taken by TCRdb from immuneACCESS, are in-frame only. Not every clone is retained; where verified, under half of the shortfall comes from an unresolved V gene, and the cause of the rest is unknown. A total of 100,000 to 120,000 clones appear in this sample, 70% to 90% of them only once. More than 1.4% of the sample lies in the top ten. Input material: PBMCs. These receptors were obtained from a woman younger than 45 in good health and CMV-seropositive.

V and J are TRBV28 and TRBJ2-7; the match to TRBD2 covers 11 bases. V was clipped by 6 bases and J by 0 bases; unmatched bases: 4. The CDR3 sequence is 15 residues long. In germline, CDR1 is MDHEN, CDR2 SYDVKM. The CDR3 protein is CASRVTSGSSYEQYF. The DNA for the CDR3 is TGTGCCAGCAGGGTTACTAGCGGGAGCTCCTACGAGCAGTACTTC.

The chain employs TRBV6-1 and TRBJ2-5; no firm D call. Germline V gene lookup returns CDR1 MNHNS and CDR2 SASEGT. V lost 5 bases, J lost 5 bases, and 6 bases lay in between. This CDR3 contains 11 residues. CDR3 coding DNA: TGTGCCAGCAGTCCTCGGGAGACCCAGTACTTC. Its translation: CASSPRETQYF.

The rearrangement uses TRBV5-1 and TRBJ2-7; TRBD1 matches at 7 bases. CDR1 is SGHRS, CDR2 YFSETQ, per germline. The CDR3 length is 14 residues. V gave up 3 bases and J gave up 3 bases; unmatched junction bases: 6. CDR3 region: CASSSNRGGYEQYF. CDR3 DNA: TGCGCCAGCAGCTCTAACAGGGGTGGCTACGAGCAGTACTTC.

Only one count was recorded for this clone. The chain joins TRBV2 to TRBJ1-1; TRBD1 agrees at 7 bases. CDR3 length: 15 amino acids. After removal of 6 bases from V and 1 base from J, the junction contained 8 bases not matched to a gene. Germline assignment: CDR1 SNHLY and CDR2 FYNNEI. The CDR3: CASRVGQEPNTEAFF. CDR3 coding DNA: TGTGCCAGCAGGGTTGGACAGGAACCGAACACTGAAGCTTTCTTT.

The chain carries TRBV9 and TRBJ1-3, with D unresolved. Germline V gives CDR1 SGDLS, CDR2 YYNGEE. The CDR3 has 16 residues. V gave up 8 bases and J gave up 0 bases, with 18 bases separating them. Written as DNA, the CDR3 is TGTGCCAGTGGCGGTGCTGCCTCAAACTCTGGAAACACCATATATTTT. As protein: CASGGAASNSGNTIYF.

The gene calls are TRBV4-2 and TRBJ2-1; 10 bases line up with TRBD2. The CDR3 has 16 amino acids. CDR1 is LGHNA and CDR2 is YNFKEQ in the germline V gene. With V trimmed by 0 bases and J by 6 bases, 5 bases remained unmatched. The DNA of the CDR3 is TGTGCCAGCAGCCAAGACGCTAGCGGGAGAGTCAATGAGCAGTTCTTC. Translating gives CASSQDASGRVNEQFF.

This clone is a singleton in its sample. The chain joins TRBV11-2 to TRBJ2-6, with D possibly matching TRBD1 (6 bases). Germline loops: CDR1 SGHAT, CDR2 FQNNGV. The V gene lost 5 bases and the J gene lost 2 bases, with 7 bases spanning the gap. The CDR3 consists of 14 residues. This CDR3 is CASSRTAGANVLTF. In nucleotides, the CDR3 is TGTGCCAGCAGCCGGACAGCTGGGGCCAACGTCCTGACTTTC.

V is TRBV6-5 and J is TRBJ1-2, with D hard to call. The CDR3 spans 12 residues. Trimming pared 2 bases from V and 4 bases from J, leaving 5 bases between. Germline V gene lookup returns CDR1 MNHEY and CDR2 SVGAGI. Here the CDR3 DNA reads TGTGCCAGCAGTTACCCCAGCTATGGCTACACCTTC. Protein: CASSYPSYGYTF.

The rearrangement joins TRBV27 to TRBJ1-5; D is unresolved. Germline assignment: CDR1 MNHEY and CDR2 SMNVEV (reference sequence). Trimming pared 4 bases from V and 0 bases from J, leaving 13 bases between. The CDR3 is 16 residues long. The CDR3 spells CASSSMSVHSNQPQHF. CDR3 sequence (DNA): TGTGCCAGCAGTTCCATGTCGGTCCATAGCAATCAGCCCCAGCATTTT.

The CDR3 reads CASSLVSGESGGYTF. The DNA of the CDR3 is TGTGCCAGCAGCTTAGTTTCGGGGGAGAGTGGTGGCTACACCTTC. This chain joins TRBV7-9 and TRBJ1-2; a weak D match, TRBD1 (5 bases). V was clipped by 1 base and J by 7 bases, with 16 bases between them. This CDR3 region has 15 residues. Germline V CDR1 and CDR2: SEHNR, FQNEAQ (reference sequence).

CDR3 region: CASSVTGENTEAFF. In nucleotides, the CDR3 is TGTGCCAGCAGCGTAACAGGGGAGAACACTGAAGCTTTCTTT. The gene calls are TRBV9 and TRBJ1-1, with 7 bases identical to TRBD1. Looked up from germline, CDR1 is SGDLS and CDR2 is YYNGEE. The CDR3 totals 14 residues. The J segment lost 1 base and the V segment lost 1 base, leaving 1 base of the junction unmatched.

The chain links TRBV28 to TRBJ2-3; 12 bases map to TRBD2. Trimming removed 2 bases from V and 1 base from J; junction bases left unmatched: 10. Germline-derived CDR1 and CDR2 are MDHEN and SYDVKM. There are 19 residues in the CDR3. The CDR3 region has the DNA TGTGCCAGCAGTTTACGCCCTAGCGGGAGGGCCGGGGGCACAGATACGCAGTATTTT. It encodes CASSLRPSGRAGGTDTQYF. The full variable domain, rest sourced from reference TRBV28 and TRBJ2-3, is DVKVTQSSRYLVKRTGEKVFLECVQDMDHENMFWYRQDPGLGLRLIYFSYDVKMKEKGDIPEGYSVSREKKERFSLILESASTNQTSMYLCASSLRPSGRAGGTDTQYFGPGTRLTVL.

V usage is TRBV29-1 and J usage is TRBJ1-2; a possible D gene is TRBD1 (5 bases). The V gene's germline CDR1 is SQVTM and CDR2 ANQGSEA. The length of the CDR3 is 12 residues. V was shortened by 3 bases and J by 6 bases, with 11 bases between the two germline ends. CDR3 sequence (DNA): TGCAGCGTTGAGCCAGGGAAGGATGGCTACACCTTC. Its protein product is CSVEPGKDGYTF.

This clone was seen a few times. The CDR3 reads CASSQYEQYF. For the CDR3, the DNA is TGTGCCAGCAGCCAGTACGAGCAGTACTTC. V gene TRBV2 combines with J gene TRBJ2-7; D remains unclear. This CDR3 contains 10 residues. CDR1 SNHLY and CDR2 FYNNEI come from the germline V gene. V lost 6 bases and J lost 4, with 4 bases in between.

V and J are TRBV5-5 and TRBJ2-1, with a weak D call TRBD2 (6 bases). V lost 4 bases, J lost 2 bases, and 10 bases lay in between. Germline CDR1 is SGHKS and CDR2 is YYEKEE (reference sequence). This CDR3 spans 14 amino acids. The CDR3 nucleotides read TGTGCCAGCAGCCTTAGCGGAACCTACAATGAGCAGTTCTTC. Protein: CASSLSGTYNEQFF. Full variable domain (outside the CDR3, taken from reference TRBV5-5 and TRBJ2-1): DAGVTQSPTHLIKTRGQQVTLRCSPISGHKSVSWYQQVLGQGPQFIFQYYEKEERGRGNFPDRFSARQFPNYSSELNVNALLLGDSALYLCASSLSGTYNEQFFGPGTRLTVL.

V is TRBV6-1 and J is TRBJ2-7; 10 nucleotides align to TRBD2. With 4 bases clipped from V and 4 bases from J, the junction kept 4 bases outside the gene matches. Per germline, CDR1 MNHNS and CDR2 SASEGT. The CDR3 covers 14 residues. CDR3 in amino acids: CASSASSGSYEQYF. The CDR3 bases are TGTGCCAGCAGTGCTTCTAGCGGGAGTTACGAGCAGTACTTC.

The chain joins TRBV25-1 to TRBJ2-5; TRBD2 aligns across 8 bases. The germline CDR1 and CDR2 sequences are MGHDK and SYGVNS. There are 17 residues in the CDR3. Trimming took 10 bases from V and 7 from J; bases not matched to a gene: 23. For the CDR3, the DNA is TGTGCCACCGAGCAACCCCGGGGGGGACTAGTTTTGGGGACCCAGTACTTC. This translates into CATEQPRGGLVLGTQYF.

This clone was recorded a few times. The chain combines TRBV30 with TRBJ1-4, with D unresolved. The CDR3 has 11 residues. Germline loops: CDR1 GTSNPN, CDR2 SVGIG (reference sequence). The germline V and J ends were trimmed by 7 bases and 8 bases, with 11 bases remaining between them. CDR3 in amino acids: CASGYQEKLFF. The CDR3 region has the DNA TGTGCCTCGGGGTATCAGGAAAAACTGTTTTTT.

The V gene is TRBV4-2, the J gene TRBJ1-3; D not certain. Germline CDR1 and CDR2: LGHNA and YNFKEQ. Trimming shortened V by 1 base and J by 0 bases, and 4 bases separated the two germline ends. There are 14 residues in the CDR3. Here the CDR3 reads CASSQGASGNTIYF. CDR3 sequence (DNA): TGTGCCAGCAGCCAAGGCGCCTCTGGAAACACCATATATTTT.

This rearrangement joins TRBV6-1 to TRBJ1-1, with D unclear. Germline loops: CDR1 MNHNS, CDR2 SASEGT. The CDR3 has 13 amino acids. The V and J ends lost 3 bases and 1 base respectively, with 6 bases between them. The CDR3 spells CASSDGKNTEAFF. The CDR3 DNA sequence: TGTGCCAGCAGTGACGGGAAGAACACTGAAGCTTTCTTT.

The V call is TRBV5-4, the J call TRBJ1-1; 7 bases are a match to TRBD1. The CDR3 is 15 residues long. V lost 4 bases to trimming and J lost 6 bases; unmatched junction nucleotides: 12. Germline V gene sequence: CDR1 SGHNT, CDR2 YYREEE (reference sequence). CDR3 sequence reads: CASSQEDRNDAEAFF. The CDR3 nucleotides read TGTGCCAGCAGCCAAGAGGACAGGAATGATGCTGAAGCTTTCTTT.

The rearrangement joins TRBV5-1 to TRBJ2-5; D not resolved. CDR1 is SGHRS and CDR2 is YFSETQ in the germline V gene. V was trimmed by 1 base and J by 5 bases, leaving 9 bases between them. The CDR3 length is 13 residues. DNA of the CDR3: TGCGCCAGCAGCTTGATCCCTGAGGAGACCCAGTACTTC. Translation: CASSLIPEETQYF.

The V and J genes are TRBV19 and TRBJ2-7; 7 bases match TRBD1. The V gene's germline CDR1 is LNHDA and CDR2 SQIVND (reference sequence). V was clipped by 2 bases and J by 2 bases; unmatched bases: 9. This CDR3 region has 16 residues. The CDR3 reads CASSIYGTEITYEQYF. The CDR3 DNA reads TGTGCCAGTAGTATATACGGGACAGAAATAACCTACGAGCAGTACTTC.

This clone was seen just once. The rearrangement uses TRBV28 and TRBJ1-1; the D is unclear. Per germline, CDR1 MDHEN and CDR2 SYDVKM. The CDR3 runs to 16 residues. The V gene lost 1 base and the J gene lost 6 bases, with 18 bases spanning the gap. The CDR3 DNA reads TGTGCCAGCAGTTTATTGCGCTTTTCAGGTTCCTCTGAAGCTTTCTTT. It encodes CASSLLRFSGSSEAFF. The full variable domain, rest sourced from reference TRBV28 and TRBJ1-1, is DVKVTQSSRYLVKRTGEKVFLECVQDMDHENMFWYRQDPGLGLRLIYFSYDVKMKEKGDIPEGYSVSREKKERFSLILESASTNQTSMYLCASSLLRFSGSSEAFFGQGTRLTVV.

This chain uses TRBV11-2 with TRBJ2-5; possibly TRBD1 for D (5 bases). This CDR3 is 12 amino acids long. V was cut by 5 bases and J by 5 bases, with 9 bases left in between. From germline, CDR1 is SGHAT and CDR2 FQNNGV. CDR3 DNA sequence: TGTGCCAGCAGCAGGGGTCGGGAGACCCAGTACTTC. As protein: CASSRGRETQYF.

The rearrangement links TRBV10-1 to TRBJ2-2; 8 bases map to TRBD1. Losses at the gene ends were 6 bases for V and 5 bases for J; bases not matched to a gene: 17. Germline values: CDR1 WNHNN, CDR2 SYGVQD (reference sequence). The CDR3 consists of 18 residues. The CDR3 here is CASRLGQGAQSWTGELFF. CDR3 nucleotides: TGCGCCAGCAGACTCGGACAGGGAGCCCAATCTTGGACCGGGGAGCTGTTTTTT.